The 7 T cell receptor beta chains presented below share a single source sample, sequenced in a study of cytomegalovirus exposure and HLA in healthy donors. Both 60 Vbeta primers and 13 Jbeta primers went into the PCR. Produced via immunoSEQ multiplex PCR; TCRdb's table is partial and in-frame only. The table has 150,000 to 200,000 clones, roughly 87% seen once. Specimen: PBMCs. The receptors were gathered from a man aged 50 to 59 in good health and CMV-seropositive.

The CDR3 spells CASSLLGTGNRGVTEAFF. Here the CDR3 DNA reads TGTGCCAGCAGTTTATTAGGGACAGGGAATCGAGGGGTCACTGAAGCTTTCTTT. The V and J genes are TRBV27 and TRBJ1-1, with 9 bases lining up with TRBD1. Germline values: CDR1 MNHEY, CDR2 SMNVEV (reference sequence). This CDR3 has 18 residues. V lost 1 base to trimming and J lost 4 bases; unmatched junction nucleotides: 13.

The chain carries TRBV4-2 and TRBJ2-1, with 11 positions matching TRBD2. From germline, CDR1 is LGHNA and CDR2 YNFKEQ. Trimming took 0 bases from V and 6 from J; bases not matched to a gene: 4. This CDR3 region has 16 residues. Here the CDR3 DNA reads TGTGCCAGCAGCCAAGAATTAACTAGCGGGAGCAATGAGCAGTTCTTC. It specifies CASSQELTSGSNEQFF.

The rearrangement links TRBV5-3 to TRBJ2-2; D gene ambiguous. TRBV5-3 has ORF status, its function being uncertain. The CDR3 totals 14 residues. V shed 0 bases and J shed 2 bases, with 5 bases lying between them. The CDR3 is CARSLAVNTGELFF. Here the CDR3 DNA reads TGTGCCAGAAGCTTGGCTGTAAACACCGGGGAGCTGTTTTTT.

This chain uses TRBV11-2 with TRBJ2-7; 11 nucleotides agree with TRBD2. Trimming took 5 bases from V and 6 from J; bases not matched to a gene: 9. Germline V lookup: CDR1 SGHAT, CDR2 FQNNGV. The CDR3 extends over 15 amino acids. CDR3 amino acids: CASSPLAGVPGEQYF. DNA of the CDR3: TGTGCCAGCAGCCCACTAGCGGGAGTACCCGGCGAGCAGTACTTC.

The chain has TRBV4-1 and TRBJ1-3; 12 bases are shared with TRBD1. Germline CDR1 reads MGHRA; CDR2 reads YSYEKL. V lost 1 base, J lost 2 bases, and 9 bases stayed unmatched. This CDR3 has 19 residues. This chain's CDR3 is CASSQGGTGGMAAGNTIYF. CDR3 DNA: TGCGCCAGCAGCCAAGGGGGGACAGGGGGCATGGCGGCTGGAAACACCATATATTTT.

The V gene is TRBV15, the J gene TRBJ2-1, with D perhaps matching TRBD2 (5 bases). Trimming removed 0 bases at V and 6 bases at J, with 12 bases between. The CDR3 runs to 15 residues. Germline-derived CDR1 and CDR2 are LNHNV and YYDKDF (reference sequence). The CDR3 loop reads CATSREGSRGNEQFF. The DNA of the CDR3 is TGTGCCACCAGCAGAGAGGGTAGCCGGGGCAATGAGCAGTTCTTC.

The chain recombines TRBV28 with TRBJ2-7; 8 positions match TRBD1. The V gene end was trimmed by 7 bases and the J gene end by 5 bases; junction bases not matched to a gene: 7. CDR3 length: 13 residues. The germline V gene encodes CDR1 MDHEN and CDR2 SYDVKM. CDR3 DNA sequence: TGTGCCAGCACAGCAGGGGGCAGAGACGAGCAGTACTTC. It specifies CASTAGGRDEQYF.